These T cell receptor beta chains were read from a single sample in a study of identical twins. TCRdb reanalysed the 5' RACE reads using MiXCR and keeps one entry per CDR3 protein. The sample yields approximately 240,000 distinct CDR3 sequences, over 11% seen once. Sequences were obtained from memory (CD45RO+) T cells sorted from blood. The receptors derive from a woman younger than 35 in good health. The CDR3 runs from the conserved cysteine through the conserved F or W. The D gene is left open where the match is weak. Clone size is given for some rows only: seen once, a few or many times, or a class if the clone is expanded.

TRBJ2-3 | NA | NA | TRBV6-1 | TGTGCCAGCAACGGCTTAGGGTTCGACGCAGATACGCAGTATTTT | CASNGLGFDADTQYF
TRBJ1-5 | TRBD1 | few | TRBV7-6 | TGTGCCAGCAGCTTAGCAGGGGGCTATCAGCCCCAGCATTTT | CASSLAGGYQPQHF
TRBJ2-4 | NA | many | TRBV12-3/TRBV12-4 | TGTGCCAGCAGTGGCAGACTCAGTGGCGACAAAAACATTCAGTACTTC | CASSGRLSGDKNIQYF
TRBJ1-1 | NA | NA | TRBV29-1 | TGCAGCGTTGAAGAGGGGGACAAGAACACTGAAGCTTTCTTT | CSVEEGDKNTEAFF
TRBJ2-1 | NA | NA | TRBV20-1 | TGCAGTGCCACCGGAAGGGGCGGTCCAATGAAGCAGTTCTTC | CSATGRGGPMKQFF
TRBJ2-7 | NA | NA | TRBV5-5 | TGTGCCAGCAGCTTGGATGAGGGGCAGTACTTC | CASSLDEGQYF
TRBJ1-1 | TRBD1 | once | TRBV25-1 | TGTGCCAGCAGTGGGGTAGGACAGGGGGAGGCTTTCTTT | CASSGVGQGEAFF
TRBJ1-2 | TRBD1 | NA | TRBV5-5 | TGTGCCAGCACTCAGGGGGCCGACTATGGCTACACCTTC | CASTQGADYGYTF
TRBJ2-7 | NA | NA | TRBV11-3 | TGTGCCAGCAGCTCCAGAGGTCTAACCGACTACGAGCAGTACTTC | CASSSRGLTDYEQYF
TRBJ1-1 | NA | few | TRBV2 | TGTGCCAGCAGTGCTTCACAGGGAGCATACACTGAAGCTTTCTTT | CASSASQGAYTEAFF
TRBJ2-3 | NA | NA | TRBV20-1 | TGCAGTGCTTCCGTGGGGGCGGCCACAGATACGCAGTATTTT | CSASVGAATDTQYF
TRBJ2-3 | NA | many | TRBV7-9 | TGTGCCAGCAGCTCATCTTACAGGGCTACGCAGTATTTT | CASSSSYRATQYF
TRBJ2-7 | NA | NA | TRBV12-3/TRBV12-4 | TGTGCCAGCAGTCTGGGTCATTCCTACGAGCAGTACTTC | CASSLGHSYEQYF
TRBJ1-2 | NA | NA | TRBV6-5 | TGTGCCAGCAGTTACGGGGTCGCCTGGGACACCTCCTTC | CASSYGVAWDTSF
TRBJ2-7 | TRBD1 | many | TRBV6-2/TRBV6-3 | TGTGCCAGCCGCAACCTTATGACAGGGACGAACGAGCAGTACTTC | CASRNLMTGTNEQYF
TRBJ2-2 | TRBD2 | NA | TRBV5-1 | TGCGCCAGCAGCTTGGGGACTAGCGGGGGACACGGGGAGCTGTTTTTT | CASSLGTSGGHGELFF
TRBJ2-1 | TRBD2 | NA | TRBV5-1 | TGCGCCAGCAGCTTGCAGGTTAGCGGGAACTCCTACAATGAGCAGTTCTTC | CASSLQVSGNSYNEQFF
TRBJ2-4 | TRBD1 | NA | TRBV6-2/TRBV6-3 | TGTGCCAGCAGGGGCGAGCGGACAGGGAAAAAGAACATTCAGTACTTC | CASRGERTGKKNIQYF
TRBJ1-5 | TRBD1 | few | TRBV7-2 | TGTGCCAGCAGCGGTCAGGGGGGTCAGCCCCAGCATTTT | CASSGQGGQPQHF
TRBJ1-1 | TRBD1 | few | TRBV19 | TGTGCCAGTACCCCAACGAGGGACAGGAACACTGAAGCTTTCTTT | CASTPTRDRNTEAFF
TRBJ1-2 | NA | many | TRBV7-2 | TGTGCCAGCAGCTTAGCGGCTGAGTTGCCCTATGGCTACACCTTC | CASSLAAELPYGYTF
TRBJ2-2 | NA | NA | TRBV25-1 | TGTGCCAGCAGTGACCCATACACCGGGGAGCTGTTTTTT | CASSDPYTGELFF
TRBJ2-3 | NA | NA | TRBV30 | TGTGCCTGGAGGCCGGGGAACACAGATACGCAGTATTTT | CAWRPGNTDTQYF
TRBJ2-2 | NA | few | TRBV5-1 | TGCGCCAGCAGCTTGGAAGGTCCGAATGCCGGGGAGCTGTTTTTT | CASSLEGPNAGELFF
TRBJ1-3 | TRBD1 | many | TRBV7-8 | TGTGCCAGCAGCTATGGGACAGGGTTGCGGAACACCATATATTTT | CASSYGTGLRNTIYF
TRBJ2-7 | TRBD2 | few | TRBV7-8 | TGTGCCAGCAGCTTAGTGTCTAGCGGCTACGAGCAGTACTTC | CASSLVSSGYEQYF
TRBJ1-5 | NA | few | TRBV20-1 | TGCAGTGCTACTCAGAGACAGAGCAATCAGCCCCAGCATTTT | CSATQRQSNQPQHF
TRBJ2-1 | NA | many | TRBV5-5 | TGTGCCAGCAGCTACCATCTGAGACTACTATACAATGAGCAGTTCTTC | CASSYHLRLLYNEQFF
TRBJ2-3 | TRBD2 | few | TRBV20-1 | TGCAGTGCTAGCGCGGGAGCCACAGATACGCAGTATTTT | CSASAGATDTQYF
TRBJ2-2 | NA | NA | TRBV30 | TGTGCCTGGAAGGGCGGGGCGAACACCGGGGAGCTGTTTTTT | CAWKGGANTGELFF
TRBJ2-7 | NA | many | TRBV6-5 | TGTGCCAGCAGTTACGGGGGCTCCTACGAGCAGTACTTC | CASSYGGSYEQYF
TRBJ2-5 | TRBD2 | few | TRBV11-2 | TGTGCCAGCAGCTTGGGGCGGGGGGGCCTTGAGACCCAGTACTTC | CASSLGRGGLETQYF
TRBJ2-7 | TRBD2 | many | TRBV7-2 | TGTGCCAGCAGCTCTGAACTAGCGGGAGGGCCGGTAGGGCAGTACTTC | CASSSELAGGPVGQYF
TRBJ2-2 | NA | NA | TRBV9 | TGTGCCAGCAGCCTCTCCGCTAGATTCACCGGGGAGCTGTTTTTT | CASSLSARFTGELFF
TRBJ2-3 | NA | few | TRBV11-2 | TGTGCCAGCAGTTACGAAGCTAACGAGGGAATAGATACGCAGTATTTT | CASSYEANEGIDTQYF
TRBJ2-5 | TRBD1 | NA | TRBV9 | TGTGCCAGCAGCCCCCCATCCGGGACAGAGCCCCGGGAGACCCAGTACTTC | CASSPPSGTEPRETQYF
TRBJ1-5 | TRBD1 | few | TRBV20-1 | TGCAGTGCTAGAGATCCCTCCGACAGGGAGTCGCAGCCCCAGCATTTT | CSARDPSDRESQPQHF
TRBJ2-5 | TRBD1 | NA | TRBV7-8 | TGTGCCAGCAGATTGACAGGGGGGTATGAGACCCAGTACTTC | CASRLTGGYETQYF
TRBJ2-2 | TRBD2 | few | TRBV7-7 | TGTGCCAGCAGCCCCGACGGACTAGCGGGAGCCGGGGAGCTGTTTTTT | CASSPDGLAGAGELFF
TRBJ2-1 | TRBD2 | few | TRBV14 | TGTGCCAGCAGCCAACAACTAGCGGGAGTTACCCCTGAGCAGTTCTTC | CASSQQLAGVTPEQFF
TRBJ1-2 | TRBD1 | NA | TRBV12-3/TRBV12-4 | TGTGCCAGCAGCACCGGGACAGGGCATGACTATGGCTACACCTTC | CASSTGTGHDYGYTF
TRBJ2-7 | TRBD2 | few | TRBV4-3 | TGCGCCAGCAGCCAAGCAGCGGGAGACTACGAGCAGTACTTC | CASSQAAGDYEQYF
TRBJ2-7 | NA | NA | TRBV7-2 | TGTGCCAGCAGCTTAACTTCTTTCTCCTACGAGCAGTACTTC | CASSLTSFSYEQYF
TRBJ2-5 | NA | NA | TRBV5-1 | TGCGCCAGCAGCTTGTTCACAGGGAGCCAAGAGACCCAGTACTTC | CASSLFTGSQETQYF
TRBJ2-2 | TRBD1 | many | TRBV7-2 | TGTGCCAGCAGCCTGCAGGGGGCTGACGGGGAGCTGTTTTTT | CASSLQGADGELFF